This T cell receptor (beta chain) was documented in a study of blood T cell repertoires in COVID-19. Study summary: PBMCs, B-cell-depleted T cells, or T cells provided the cDNA or gDNA that made up the material.

Germline V CDR1 and CDR2: LGHDT, YNNKEL (reference sequence). The ends lost 1 base at V and 6 bases at J; junction bases unmatched: 13. This CDR3 has 17 amino acids. Original data processing: Cell counts per sample came from amplifying reference gene primers. Data came from immunoSEQ multiplex PCR; TCRdb stores just in-frame clones and leaves some out. The D gene and trimming were derived from the DNA, and the V and J assignments and clone size from that table. The sample consists of around 270,000 clones, roughly 84% of them appearing once. The chain links TRBV3-1 (or the pseudogene TRBV3-2) to TRBJ2-3; 7 bases map to TRBD2. Sequencing used peripheral blood. The source is a woman between 40 and 55 years old who had recovered from COVID-19. In DNA, the CDR3 is TGTGCCAGCAGCCAAGGGGGGGGTCCCAGGAGGGCCGATACGCAGTATTTT. This translates into CASSQGGGPRRADTQYF.